The clone carrying this T cell receptor (beta chain) was detected only a few times. What it binds is not known. Random hexamers served to reverse transcribe roughly 0.5 to 1 ug RNA. TCRdb reprocessed the immunoSEQ multiplex PCR reads with MiXCR, giving one entry per CDR3 protein. The sample holds approximately 100,000 distinct CDR3 sequences; roughly 95% are singletons and the top ten take roughly 0.38%. Germline values: CDR1 MNHNS, CDR2 SASEGT. The V gene end was trimmed by 6 bases and the J gene end by 0 bases; junction bases not matched to a gene: 7. The CDR3 has 15 amino acids. This specimen comes from a study of CD8 T cells in Susac syndrome. Findings and limits, study-wide: Peak Susac CD8+ clonal expansion was seen in TEMRA cells and active patients. The study admitted that it had a relatively small number of individuals in its TCR sequencing and HLA analysis. Roughly 5 Susac-specific public clones appeared in CD8+ TEMRA repertoires, and under 20 in total CD8+ repertoires.

V is TRBV6-1 and J is TRBJ2-5; the match to TRBD1 covers 7 bases. The sequence was obtained from a human donor with Susac syndrome. Sequenced: CD8+ T cells from PBMCs. In nucleotides, the CDR3 is TGTGCCAGCAGCTCGGATGGGACAGACCAAGAGACCCAGTACTTC. Its protein product is CASSSDGTDQETQYF.